The 31 T cell receptor beta chains below come from one sample, sequenced in a study of CD8+ T cells in alopecia areata. Treatment noted: oral pan-JAK inhibitor, 5-10 mg twice daily. RNA extraction and reverse transcription yielded cDNA as sequencing template. Profiled with immunoSEQ multiplex PCR; TCRdb holds only in-frame clones, not every one. The table has 210,000 or so clones, under 70% seen once. The sample here was CD4+ T cells sorted from blood, taken around week 44, from a patient treated with tofacitinib. These receptors all stem from a human donor with alopecia areata.

The chain uses TRBV7-8 and TRBJ2-7; D uncertain. The CDR3 sequence is 14 residues long. Germline CDR1 reads SGHVS; CDR2 reads FQNEAQ. Trimming cost V 1 base and J 7 bases, with 14 bases left between them. CDR3 coding DNA: TGTGCCAGCAGCTTAGATCCGACTTTGGGGGAGCAGTACTTC. It codes for CASSLDPTLGEQYF. Supplemented by reference TRBV7-8 and TRBJ2-7, the full variable domain reads GAGVSQSPRYKVAKRGQDVALRCDPISGHVSLFWYQQALGQGPEFLTYFQNEAQLDKSGLPSDRFFAERPEGSVSTLKIQRTQQEDSAVYLCASSLDPTLGEQYFGPGTRLTVT.

This chain's CDR3 is CASRQSSETQYF. The CDR3 nucleotides are TGTGCCAGCAGACAGAGCTCTGAGACCCAGTACTTC. The chain carries TRBV6-5 and TRBJ2-5, with no clear D. With 6 bases removed from V and 5 bases from J, the gap between germline ends came to 10 bases. The CDR3 runs to 12 residues. CDR1 is MNHEY, CDR2 SVGAGI, per germline.

The chain recombines TRBV29-1 with TRBJ1-4, with TRBD1 identical over 9 bases. The V segment lost 3 bases and the J segment 8 bases; nucleotides outside the gene matches: 7. There are 14 residues in the CDR3. CDR1 is SQVTM and CDR2 is ANQGSEA in the germline V gene. The CDR3 here is CSVDPGQGGEKLFF. The CDR3 coding sequence is TGCAGCGTTGACCCGGGACAGGGAGGCGAAAAACTGTTTTTT. Full variable domain (missing parts from reference TRBV29-1 and TRBJ1-4): SAVISQKPSRDICQRGTSLTIQCQVDSQVTMMFWYRQQPGQSLTLIATANQGSEATYESGFVIDKFPISRPNLTFSTLTVSNMSPEDSSIYLCSVDPGQGGEKLFFGSGTQLSVL.

The V call is TRBV7-9, the J call TRBJ1-1, with 7 positions matching TRBD1. The CDR3 has 15 amino acids. The V gene end was trimmed by 1 base and the J gene end by 6 bases; junction bases not matched to a gene: 8. From germline, CDR1 is SEHNR and CDR2 FQNEAQ (reference sequence). The CDR3, as DNA: TGTGCCAGCAGCTTAGGGGACAGCACGTATCCTGAAGCTTTCTTT. This translates into CASSLGDSTYPEAFF.

The chain links TRBV30 to TRBJ1-2; tentatively, D is TRBD1 (6 bases). CDR3 length equals 11 residues. V lost 3 bases and J 8 bases, leaving 10 bases between the germline ends. CDR1 GTSNPN and CDR2 SVGIG come from the germline V gene (reference sequence). CDR3 residues: CAWRGHVGYTF. The CDR3 nucleotides are TGTGCCTGGAGGGGACATGTGGGCTACACCTTC.

The chain couples TRBV4-3 to TRBJ2-3; no clear D. V lost 5 bases and J 3 bases, leaving 9 bases between the germline ends. Germline CDR1 and CDR2: LGHNA and YSLEER. The CDR3 consists of 13 residues. The CDR3 bases are TGCGCCAGCAGCGTAGGTCCGACAGATACGCAGTATTTT. Its protein is CASSVGPTDTQYF.

The rearrangement links TRBV2 to TRBJ1-4; 10 bases align to TRBD1. The CDR3 spans 14 residues. CDR1 SNHLY and CDR2 FYNNEI come from the germline V gene. V was pared by 8 bases and J by 7 bases, with 7 bases of the junction left unmatched. CDR3 nucleotides: TGTGCCAGCCAAAACGGACAGGGGGTTGAAAAACTGTTTTTT. Its translation: CASQNGQGVEKLFF.

Regarding this clone: The same CDR3 arises from other DNA sequences in this sample as well. For the CDR3, the DNA is TGTGCCTGGAGGACAGGCTCCTACGAGCAGTACTTC. Amino acids: CAWRTGSYEQYF. V is TRBV30 and J is TRBJ2-7, with a tentative D call TRBD1 (6 bases). Germline CDR1 and CDR2: GTSNPN and SVGIG (reference sequence). This CDR3 comprises 12 residues. The V end was cut by 3 bases, the J end by 0 bases, with 6 bases between.

On this clone itself: The sample has other DNA sequences that encode this CDR3 too. CDR3 region: CSASRGDGYTF. Here the CDR3 DNA reads TGCAGTGCCTCTCGGGGGGACGGCTACACCTTC. V gene TRBV20-1 combines with J gene TRBJ1-2; D might be TRBD1 (5 bases). Trimming stripped 6 bases from V and 8 bases from J, with 13 bases between. Germline CDR1 reads DFQATT; CDR2 reads SNEGSKA (reference sequence). The CDR3 runs 11 residues.

The chain is built from TRBV5-6 and TRBJ2-7, with D possibly matching TRBD2 (5 bases). This CDR3 region has 15 residues. Per the germline V gene, CDR1 is SGHDT and CDR2 is YYEEEE. Trimming took off 6 bases at V and 0 bases at J, with 16 bases between the two ends. CDR3 DNA sequence: TGTGCCAGCATCCGACGGAGCACTAGCTCCTACGAGCAGTACTTC. It specifies CASIRRSTSSYEQYF.

This clone was detected a few times. The chain joins TRBV6-4 to TRBJ2-4; D unclear. This CDR3 has 20 residues. Germline CDR1 is MRHNA and CDR2 is SNTAGT. V was clipped by 2 bases and J by 2 bases, with 25 bases between them. The CDR3 DNA follows: TGTGCCAGCAGTGACAGGTTGAAGGACCCCGCCAAGGGCCCCAAAAACATTCAGTACTTC. This gives the protein CASSDRLKDPAKGPKNIQYF.

This rearrangement joins TRBV6-6 to TRBJ2-7, with D perhaps assigned TRBD1 or TRBD2 (5 bases each). The CDR3 covers 13 residues. Looked up from germline, CDR1 is MNHNY and CDR2 is SVGAGI (reference sequence). Trimming pared 4 bases from V and 3 bases from J, leaving 10 bases between. CDR3 nucleotide sequence: TGTGCCAGCAGTTCCGGGACCCACTACGAGCAGTACTTC. Protein sequence: CASSSGTHYEQYF.

This clone was found a few times. The CDR3 sequence is CASSQNPSTGIGHNEQFF. The CDR3 DNA sequence: TGTGCCAGCAGCCAAAACCCCTCAACAGGGATTGGTCACAATGAGCAGTTCTTC. The genes are TRBV7-8 and TRBJ2-1, with a possible D match to TRBD1 (6 bases). The germline CDR1 and CDR2 sequences are SGHVS and FQNEAQ. The CDR3 is made up of 18 amino acids. The V end was cut by 5 bases, the J end by 5 bases, with 25 bases between.

The J gene is TRBJ1-2, the V gene TRBV2; D ambiguous. CDR3 size: 13 residues. The germline CDR1 and CDR2 sequences are SNHLY and FYNNEI. The ends were cut back, 4 bases at V and 6 bases at J, with 12 bases in the middle. The CDR3 region is CASSAGPGDGYTF. CDR3 DNA sequence: TGTGCCAGCAGTGCTGGGCCTGGCGATGGCTACACCTTC.

V is TRBV29-1 and J is TRBJ2-7, with 8 bases lining up with TRBD1. Germline V gene data show CDR1 as SQVTM and CDR2 as ANQGSEA. The CDR3 has 14 residues. Unmatched junction bases numbered 15, after V lost 7 bases and J lost 7 bases. CDR3: CSARGGQAISEQYF. The DNA of the CDR3 is TGCAGCGCTCGAGGGGGACAGGCGATATCTGAGCAGTACTTC.

The chain combines TRBV30 with TRBJ2-5; 7 bases are a match to TRBD1. J lost 5 bases, V lost 6 bases, and 6 bases had no gene match. Germline CDR1 and CDR2: GTSNPN and SVGIG (reference sequence). This CDR3 has 12 amino acids. The CDR3 DNA is TGTGCCTGTACGACGACAGGGGAGACCCAGTACTTC. Translating gives CACTTTGETQYF.

The V gene is TRBV30, the J gene TRBJ1-1, with a possible D match to TRBD1 (5 bases). The CDR3 is 13 amino acids. Trimming shortened V by 0 bases and J by 10 bases, and 15 bases separated the two germline ends. The germline gives CDR1 GTSNPN, CDR2 SVGIG (reference sequence). Here the CDR3 DNA reads TGTGCCTGGAGTGTACCGCAGGGTCGCGGAGCTTTCTTT. It encodes CAWSVPQGRGAFF.

The V gene is TRBV15, the J gene TRBJ1-2, with D hard to call. This CDR3 is 16 amino acids long. V was shortened by 3 bases and J by 5 bases, with 19 bases between the two germline ends. Germline CDR1 LNHNV, CDR2 YYDKDF (reference sequence). The CDR3 DNA reads TGTGCCACCAGCAGTGGGTACGATGTGGTAGGGTATGGCTACACCTTC. It specifies CATSSGYDVVGYGYTF.

The V gene is TRBV6-5, the J gene TRBJ2-1, with TRBD2 matching 9 bases. The CDR3 is 16 amino acids. V lost 3 bases, J lost 1 base, and 4 bases stayed unmatched. Germline-derived CDR1 and CDR2 are MNHEY and SVGAGI. The CDR3 DNA sequence: TGTGCCAGCAGTTATACCAGCGGGGGGTCCTACAATGAGCAGTTCTTC. It codes for CASSYTSGGSYNEQFF.

Only a few counts were recorded for this clone. The CDR3 sequence is CSVTRPDRPREAFF. DNA for the CDR3: TGCAGCGTTACGCGCCCGGACAGGCCTCGGGAAGCTTTCTTT. The chain recombines TRBV29-1 with TRBJ1-1; TRBD1 matches 7 bases. The ends lost 5 bases at V and 8 bases at J; junction bases unmatched: 14. The CDR3 consists of 14 residues. CDR1 SQVTM and CDR2 ANQGSEA come from the germline V gene. The full variable domain, its missing parts supplied by reference TRBV29-1 and TRBJ1-1, is SAVISQKPSRDICQRGTSLTIQCQVDSQVTMMFWYRQQPGQSLTLIATANQGSEATYESGFVIDKFPISRPNLTFSTLTVSNMSPEDSSIYLCSVTRPDRPREAFFGQGTRLTVV.

The V and J genes are TRBV30 and TRBJ2-3; D unresolved. CDR3 size: 13 residues. V was clipped by 0 bases and J by 5 bases, with 9 bases between them. CDR1 GTSNPN and CDR2 SVGIG come from the germline V gene (reference sequence). CDR3 in DNA: TGTGCCTGGAGTGTACGGCACAAAGATACGCAGTATTTT. It yields the protein CAWSVRHKDTQYF.

The table lists this clone with a few counts. The chain recombines TRBV29-1 with TRBJ2-4, with D perhaps given as TRBD1 or TRBD2 (5 bases each). Between the trimmed V and J ends, which lost 2 bases and 3 bases, there was a span of 8 bases. The CDR3 is 13 residues long. The germline V gene has CDR1 SQVTM and CDR2 ANQGSEA. CDR3 in amino acids: CSVERDGKNIQYF. The CDR3 region has the DNA TGCAGCGTTGAACGGGACGGCAAAAACATTCAGTACTTC.

V gene TRBV4-2 combines with J gene TRBJ1-5; no clear D. V was trimmed by 0 bases and J by 4 bases, leaving 13 bases between them. Germline V gene sequence: CDR1 LGHNA, CDR2 YNFKEQ. The CDR3 consists of 16 residues. The CDR3 DNA is TGTGCCAGCAGCCAAGAGGCGGGAGGATTTAATCAGCCCCAGCATTTT. It translates to CASSQEAGGFNQPQHF.

This clone has just a few counts. This chain joins TRBV6-6 and TRBJ1-3; D is unclear. Trimming stripped 0 bases from V and 0 bases from J, with 9 bases between. CDR3 length: 16 residues. Germline V gene sequence: CDR1 MNHNY, CDR2 SVGAGI (reference sequence). The CDR3 sequence: CASSYSDTDSGNTIYF. CDR3 nucleotides: TGTGCCAGCAGTTACTCGGATACCGACTCTGGAAACACCATATATTTT.

This clone was detected only once. The chain employs TRBV5-1 and TRBJ1-4; no definite D call. This CDR3 has 15 residues. In germline, CDR1 is SGHRS, CDR2 YFSETQ. With 4 bases removed from V and 1 base from J, the gap between germline ends came to 11 bases. The CDR3 sequence: CASSPPRITNEKLFF. In DNA form, the CDR3 reads TGCGCCAGCAGCCCCCCCCGAATAACTAATGAAAAACTGTTTTTT.

The chain is built from TRBV15 and TRBJ2-2; D perhaps matches TRBD1 (6 bases). Germline CDR1 reads LNHNV; CDR2 reads YYDKDF (reference sequence). The CDR3 consists of 17 residues. The V gene lost 1 base and the J gene lost 1 base, with 13 bases spanning the gap. CDR3 amino acids: CATSRGIRGKNTGELFF. The DNA of the CDR3 is TGTGCCACCAGCAGAGGCATCAGGGGAAAGAACACCGGGGAGCTGTTTTTT.

This clone was found a few times. This chain joins TRBV29-1 and TRBJ2-7; 11 nucleotides match TRBD1. The CDR3 has 13 amino acids. Germline V lookup: CDR1 SQVTM, CDR2 ANQGSEA. V lost 4 bases to trimming and J lost 7 bases; unmatched junction nucleotides: 6. CDR3 sequence reads: CSVVRTGGMEQYF. CDR3 in DNA: TGCAGCGTTGTAAGGACAGGGGGCATGGAGCAGTACTTC.

The rearrangement joins TRBV7-2 to TRBJ2-3; 9 bases are shared with TRBD2. Germline V gene data show CDR1 as SGHTA and CDR2 as FQGNSA. This CDR3 is 15 amino acids long. The V and J ends lost 5 bases and 2 bases, in that order; junction bases with no gene match: 5. The CDR3 DNA is TGTGCCAGCAGCCGGACTAGCGCCTTCACAGATACGCAGTATTTT. Amino acid sequence: CASSRTSAFTDTQYF.

This clone has just a few counts. The chain recombines TRBV6-5 with TRBJ1-5; TRBD1 aligns across 7 bases. The germline V gene has CDR1 MNHEY and CDR2 SVGAGI. J was trimmed by 5 bases and V by 10 bases; bases with no gene match: 11. The CDR3 contains 14 residues. CDR3 nucleotide sequence: TGTGCCACCGCAGGGGCAGGGGGGGATCAGCCCCAGCATTTT. Translated: CATAGAGGDQPQHF.

The chain employs TRBV29-1 and TRBJ1-1; D not certain. V lost 1 base, J lost 6 bases, and 3 bases lay in between. CDR1 and CDR2 (germline): SQVTM, ANQGSEA. The length of the CDR3 is 10 residues. The CDR3 DNA reads as TGCAGCGTTGAAGGGGCTGAAGCTTTCTTT. It codes for CSVEGAEAFF.

The chain is built from TRBV4-2 and TRBJ2-3; D may match TRBD1 or TRBD2 (7 bases each). Per germline, CDR1 LGHNA and CDR2 YNFKEQ. The CDR3 loop spans 16 amino acids. With 1 base removed from V and 1 base from J, the gap between germline ends came to 12 bases. CDR3 in amino acids: CASSQGGGTGTDTQYF. The DNA of the CDR3 is TGTGCCAGCAGCCAAGGGGGGGGGACAGGCACAGATACGCAGTATTTT.